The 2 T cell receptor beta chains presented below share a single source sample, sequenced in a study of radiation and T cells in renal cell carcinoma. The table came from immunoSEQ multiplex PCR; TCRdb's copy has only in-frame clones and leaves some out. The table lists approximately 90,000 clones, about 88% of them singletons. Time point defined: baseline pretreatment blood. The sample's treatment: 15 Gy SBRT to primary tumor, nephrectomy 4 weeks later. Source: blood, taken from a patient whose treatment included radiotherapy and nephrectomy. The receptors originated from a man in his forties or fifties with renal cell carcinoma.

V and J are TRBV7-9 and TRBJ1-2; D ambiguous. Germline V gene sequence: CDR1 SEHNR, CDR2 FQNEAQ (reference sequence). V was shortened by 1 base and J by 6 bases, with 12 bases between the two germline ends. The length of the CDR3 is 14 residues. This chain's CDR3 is CASSLVWGFNGYTF. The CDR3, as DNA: TGTGCCAGCAGCTTAGTATGGGGATTCAATGGCTACACCTTC.

CDR3 protein: CASSLQYYGYTF. CDR3 in DNA: TGTGCCAGCAGCCTACAATACTATGGCTACACCTTC. The chain combines TRBV7-2 with TRBJ1-2; D is undetermined. The germline V and J ends were trimmed by 5 bases and 3 bases, with 7 bases remaining between them. This CDR3 spans 12 amino acids. From germline, CDR1 is SGHTA and CDR2 FQGNSA.